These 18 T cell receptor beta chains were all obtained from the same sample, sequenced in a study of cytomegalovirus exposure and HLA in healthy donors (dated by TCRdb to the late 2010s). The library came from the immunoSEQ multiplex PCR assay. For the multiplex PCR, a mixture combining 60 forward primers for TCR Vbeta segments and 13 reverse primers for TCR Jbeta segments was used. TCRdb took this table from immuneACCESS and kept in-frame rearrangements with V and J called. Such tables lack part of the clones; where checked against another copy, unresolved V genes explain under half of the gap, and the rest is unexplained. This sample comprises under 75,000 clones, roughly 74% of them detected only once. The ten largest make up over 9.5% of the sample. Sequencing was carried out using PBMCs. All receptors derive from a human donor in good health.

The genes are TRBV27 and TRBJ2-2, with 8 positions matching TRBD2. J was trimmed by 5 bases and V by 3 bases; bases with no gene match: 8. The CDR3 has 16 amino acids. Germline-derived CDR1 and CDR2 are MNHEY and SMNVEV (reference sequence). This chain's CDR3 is CASSLRSGRDTGELFF. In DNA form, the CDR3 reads TGTGCCAGCAGTTTGCGGAGCGGGAGAGATACCGGGGAGCTGTTTTTT.

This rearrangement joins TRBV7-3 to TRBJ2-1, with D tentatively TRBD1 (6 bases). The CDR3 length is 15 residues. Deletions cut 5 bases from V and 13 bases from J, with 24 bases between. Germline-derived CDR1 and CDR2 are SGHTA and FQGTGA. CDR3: CASSPSQGMGWEQFF. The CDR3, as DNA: TGTGCCAGCAGCCCCTCCCAGGGGATGGGTTGGGAACAGTTCTTC. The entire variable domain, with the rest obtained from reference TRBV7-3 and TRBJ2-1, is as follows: GAGVSQTPSNKVTEKGKYVELRCDPISGHTALYWYRQSLGQGPEFLIYFQGTGAADDSGLPNDRFFAVRPEGSVSTLKIQRTERGDSAVYLCASSPSQGMGWEQFFGPGTRLTVL.

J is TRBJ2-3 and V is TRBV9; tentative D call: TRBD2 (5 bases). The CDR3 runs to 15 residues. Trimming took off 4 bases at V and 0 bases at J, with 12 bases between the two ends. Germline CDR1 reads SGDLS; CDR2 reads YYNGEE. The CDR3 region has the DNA TGTGCCAGCAGCATCTTCAGCGGCAGCACAGATACGCAGTATTTT. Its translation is CASSIFSGSTDTQYF.

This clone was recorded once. The DNA of the CDR3 is TGTGCCAGCAGCTTAGGCGACAAGGCCTACGAGCAGTACTTC. This encodes CASSLGDKAYEQYF. This chain uses TRBV7-6 with TRBJ2-7; no clear D gene. From germline, CDR1 is SGHVS and CDR2 FNYEAQ. V shed 1 base and J shed 2 bases, with 9 bases lying between them. This CDR3 is 14 amino acids long.

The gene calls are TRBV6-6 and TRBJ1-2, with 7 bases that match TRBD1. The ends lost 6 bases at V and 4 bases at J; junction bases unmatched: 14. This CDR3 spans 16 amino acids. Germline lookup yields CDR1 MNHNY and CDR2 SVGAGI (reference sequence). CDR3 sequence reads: CASRAPGGALLYGYTF. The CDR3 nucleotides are TGTGCCAGCAGGGCACCAGGGGGTGCTCTACTCTATGGCTACACCTTC.

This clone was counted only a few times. The CDR3 protein is CASSQDPQDNYEQYF. CDR3 bases: TGCGCCAGCAGCCAAGATCCACAGGACAACTACGAGCAGTACTTC. V is TRBV4-1 and J is TRBJ2-7; TRBD1 is a possible D gene (5 bases). This CDR3 is 15 amino acids long. The germline gives CDR1 MGHRA, CDR2 YSYEKL. V was pared by 0 bases and J by 3 bases, with 12 bases between.

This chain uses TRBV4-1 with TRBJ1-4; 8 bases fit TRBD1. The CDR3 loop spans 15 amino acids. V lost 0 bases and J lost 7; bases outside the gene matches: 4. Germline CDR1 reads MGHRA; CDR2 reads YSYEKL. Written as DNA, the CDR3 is TGCGCCAGCAGCCAAGATGGAGGGACAGGTGAAAAACTGTTTTTT. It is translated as CASSQDGGTGEKLFF.

In DNA form, the CDR3 reads TGTGCCAGCAGTGACGCAGGGGCGAAGCCCCAGCATTTT. Its translation is CASSDAGAKPQHF. This chain uses TRBV6-1 with TRBJ1-5; perhaps TRBD1 as D (6 bases). This CDR3 is 13 amino acids long. The ends were cut back, 3 bases at V and 8 bases at J, with 11 bases in the middle. Germline assignment: CDR1 MNHNS and CDR2 SASEGT.

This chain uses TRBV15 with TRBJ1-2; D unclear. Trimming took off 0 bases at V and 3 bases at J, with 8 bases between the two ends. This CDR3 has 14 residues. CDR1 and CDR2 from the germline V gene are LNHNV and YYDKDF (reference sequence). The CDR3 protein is CATSRDSTDYGYTF. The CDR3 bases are TGTGCCACCAGCAGAGATAGTACTGACTATGGCTACACCTTC.

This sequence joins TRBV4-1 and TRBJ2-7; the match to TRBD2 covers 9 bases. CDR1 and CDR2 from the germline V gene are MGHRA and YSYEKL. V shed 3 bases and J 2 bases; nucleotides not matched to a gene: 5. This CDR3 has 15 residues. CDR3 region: CASSQMTSGAYEQYF. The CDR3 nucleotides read TGCGCCAGCAGCCAGATGACTAGCGGCGCCTACGAGCAGTACTTC.

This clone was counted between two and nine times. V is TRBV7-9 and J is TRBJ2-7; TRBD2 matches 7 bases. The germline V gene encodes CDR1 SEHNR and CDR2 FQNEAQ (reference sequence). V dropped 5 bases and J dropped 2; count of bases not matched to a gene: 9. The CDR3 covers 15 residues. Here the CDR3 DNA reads TGTGCCAGCAGCCCCCGCGGGAGCCCTACCTACGAGCAGTACTTC. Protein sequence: CASSPRGSPTYEQYF.

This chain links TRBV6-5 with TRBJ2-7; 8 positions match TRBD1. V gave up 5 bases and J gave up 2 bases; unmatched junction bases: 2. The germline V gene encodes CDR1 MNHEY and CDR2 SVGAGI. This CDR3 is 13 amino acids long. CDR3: CASSRQGTYEQYF. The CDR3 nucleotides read TGTGCCAGCAGTCGACAGGGGACCTACGAGCAGTACTTC.

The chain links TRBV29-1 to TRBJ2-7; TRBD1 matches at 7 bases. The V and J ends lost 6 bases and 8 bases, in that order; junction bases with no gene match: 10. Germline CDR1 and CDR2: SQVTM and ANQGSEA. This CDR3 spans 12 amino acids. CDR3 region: CSVARDSSQQYF. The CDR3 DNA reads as TGCAGCGTCGCCCGGGACAGTAGCCAGCAGTACTTC.

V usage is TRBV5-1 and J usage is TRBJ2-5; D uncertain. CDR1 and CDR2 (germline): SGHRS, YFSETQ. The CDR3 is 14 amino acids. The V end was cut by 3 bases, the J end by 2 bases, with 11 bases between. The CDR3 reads CASSSPGRQETQYF. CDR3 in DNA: TGCGCCAGCAGCTCCCCAGGAAGGCAAGAGACCCAGTACTTC. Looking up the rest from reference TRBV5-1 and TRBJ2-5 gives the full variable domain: KAGVTQTPRYLIKTRGQQVTLSCSPISGHRSVSWYQQTPGQGLQFLFEYFSETQRNKGNFPGRFSGRQFSNSRSEMNVSTLELGDSALYLCASSSPGRQETQYFGPGTRLLVL.

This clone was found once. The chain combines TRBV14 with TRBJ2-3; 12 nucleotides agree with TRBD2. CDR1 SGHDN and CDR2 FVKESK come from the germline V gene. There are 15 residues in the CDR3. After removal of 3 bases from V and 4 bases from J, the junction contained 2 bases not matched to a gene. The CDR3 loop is CASSQLAGGPDTQYF. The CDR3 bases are TGTGCCAGCAGCCAGCTAGCGGGAGGGCCAGATACGCAGTATTTT.

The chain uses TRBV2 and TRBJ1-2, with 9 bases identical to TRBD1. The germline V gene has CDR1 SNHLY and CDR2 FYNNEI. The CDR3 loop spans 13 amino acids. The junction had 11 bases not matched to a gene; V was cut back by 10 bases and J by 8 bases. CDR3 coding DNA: TGTGCCACGCAAATCGGACAGGGGAGGGGCTACACCTTC. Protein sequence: CATQIGQGRGYTF.

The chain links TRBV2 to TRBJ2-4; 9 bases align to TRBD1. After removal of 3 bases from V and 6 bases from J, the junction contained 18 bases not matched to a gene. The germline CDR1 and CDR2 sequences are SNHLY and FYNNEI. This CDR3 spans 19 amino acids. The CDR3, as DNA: TGTGCCAGCAGTGACTCCTTACAGGGGGCACTAGGAGATCGAAACATTCAGTACTTC. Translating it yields CASSDSLQGALGDRNIQYF.

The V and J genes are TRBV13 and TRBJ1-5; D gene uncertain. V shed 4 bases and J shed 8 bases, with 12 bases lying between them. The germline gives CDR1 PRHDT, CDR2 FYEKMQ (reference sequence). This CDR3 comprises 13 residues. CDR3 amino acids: CASSYRRVEPQHF. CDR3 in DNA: TGTGCCAGCAGCTACCGACGGGTGGAGCCCCAGCATTTT.